The entry that follows covers one TCR beta chain sequence. The antigen remains undetermined. The data were obtained in a study of cytomegalovirus exposure and HLA in healthy donors. Study findings and constraints: Reports credit the classifier with highly specific, highly sensitive diagnosis of cytomegalovirus status. The study designated 150 to 200 TCR beta chains cytomegalovirus-associated.

The PCR ran on 60 Vbeta and 13 Jbeta primers. Profiling relied on immunoSEQ multiplex PCR, and the TCRdb table lists in-frame clones only, not all of them. The sample carries around 120,000 clones, about four fifths recorded once. This clonotype originated in a female donor in good health and CMV-seropositive. The sequencing input was PBMCs.

This CDR3 is CASSFSGGETQYF. CDR3 sequence (DNA): TGTGCCAGCAGTTTCTCGGGGGGTGAGACCCAGTACTTC. The chain is built from TRBV27 and TRBJ2-5; the match to TRBD2 covers 7 bases. The CDR3 contains 13 residues. V lost 3 bases, J lost 5 bases, and 3 bases stayed unmatched. CDR1 MNHEY and CDR2 SMNVEV come from the germline V gene (reference sequence).